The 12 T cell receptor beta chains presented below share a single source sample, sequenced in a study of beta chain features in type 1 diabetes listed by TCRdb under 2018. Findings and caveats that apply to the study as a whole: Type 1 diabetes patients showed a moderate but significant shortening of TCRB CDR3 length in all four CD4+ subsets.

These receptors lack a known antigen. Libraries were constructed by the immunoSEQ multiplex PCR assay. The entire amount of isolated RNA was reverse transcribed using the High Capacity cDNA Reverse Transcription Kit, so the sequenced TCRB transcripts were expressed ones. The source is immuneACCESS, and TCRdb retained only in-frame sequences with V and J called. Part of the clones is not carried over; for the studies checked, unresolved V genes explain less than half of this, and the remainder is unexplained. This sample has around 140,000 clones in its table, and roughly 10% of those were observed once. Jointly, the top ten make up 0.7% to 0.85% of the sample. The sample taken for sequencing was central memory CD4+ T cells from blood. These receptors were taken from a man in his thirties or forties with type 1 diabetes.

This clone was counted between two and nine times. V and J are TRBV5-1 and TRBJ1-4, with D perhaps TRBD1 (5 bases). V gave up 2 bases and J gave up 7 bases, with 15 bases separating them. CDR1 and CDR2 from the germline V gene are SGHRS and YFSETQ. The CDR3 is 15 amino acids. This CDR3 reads CASSFTGGGGEKLFF. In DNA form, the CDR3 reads TGCGCCAGCAGCTTTACGGGGGGAGGTGGTGAAAAACTGTTTTTT.

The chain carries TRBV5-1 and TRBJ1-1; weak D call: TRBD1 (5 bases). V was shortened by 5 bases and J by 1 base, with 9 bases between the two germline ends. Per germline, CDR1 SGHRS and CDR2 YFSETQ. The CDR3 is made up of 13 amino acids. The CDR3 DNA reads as TGCGCCAGCAGGGATCAGGGGAACACTGAAGCTTTCTTT. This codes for CASRDQGNTEAFF.

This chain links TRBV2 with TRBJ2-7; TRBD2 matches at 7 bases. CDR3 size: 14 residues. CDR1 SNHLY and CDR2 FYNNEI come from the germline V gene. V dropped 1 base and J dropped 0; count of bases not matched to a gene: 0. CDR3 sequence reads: CASSEGGSSYEQYF. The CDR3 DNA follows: TGTGCCAGCAGTGAAGGCGGGAGCTCCTACGAGCAGTACTTC.

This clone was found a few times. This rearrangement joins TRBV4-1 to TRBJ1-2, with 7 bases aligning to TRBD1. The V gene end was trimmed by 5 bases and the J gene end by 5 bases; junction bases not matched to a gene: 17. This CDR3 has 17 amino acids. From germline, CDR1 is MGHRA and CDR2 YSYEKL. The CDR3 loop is CASSENPSFRDRYGYTF. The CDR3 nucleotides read TGCGCCAGCAGCGAGAATCCCTCTTTCCGGGACAGATATGGCTACACCTTC.

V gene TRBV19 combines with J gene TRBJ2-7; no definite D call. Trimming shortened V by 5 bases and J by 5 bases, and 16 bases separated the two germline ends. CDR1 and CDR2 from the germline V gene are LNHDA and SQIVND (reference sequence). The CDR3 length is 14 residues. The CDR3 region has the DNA TGTGCCAGTAGTCCCCTGACAAGCCGTGACGAGCAGTACTTC. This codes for CASSPLTSRDEQYF.

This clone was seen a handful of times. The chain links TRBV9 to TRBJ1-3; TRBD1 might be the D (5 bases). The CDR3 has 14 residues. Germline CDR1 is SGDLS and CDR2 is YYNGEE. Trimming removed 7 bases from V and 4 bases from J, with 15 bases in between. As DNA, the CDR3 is TGTGCCAGCGGATTAGGAGGGGCGGGAAACACCATATATTTT. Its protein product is CASGLGGAGNTIYF.

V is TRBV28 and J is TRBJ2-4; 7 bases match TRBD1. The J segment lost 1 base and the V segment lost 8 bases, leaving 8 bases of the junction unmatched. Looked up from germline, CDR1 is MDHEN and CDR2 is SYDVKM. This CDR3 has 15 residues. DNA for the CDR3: TGTGCCAGCCGCACAGGGGTTGACGCCAAAAACATTCAGTACTTC. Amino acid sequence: CASRTGVDAKNIQYF.

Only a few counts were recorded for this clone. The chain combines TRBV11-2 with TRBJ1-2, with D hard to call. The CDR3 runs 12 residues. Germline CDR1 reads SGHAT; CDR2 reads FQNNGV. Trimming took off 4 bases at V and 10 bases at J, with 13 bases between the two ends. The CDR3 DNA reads TGTGCCAGCAGCTCCCTCTGGGGAGTCTACACCTTC. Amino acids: CASSSLWGVYTF.

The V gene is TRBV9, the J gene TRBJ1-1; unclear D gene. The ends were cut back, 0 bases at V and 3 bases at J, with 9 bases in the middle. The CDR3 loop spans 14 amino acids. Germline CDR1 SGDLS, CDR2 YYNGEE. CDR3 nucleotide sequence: TGTGCCAGCAGCGTAGCGTTACGGGACACTGAAGCTTTCTTT. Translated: CASSVALRDTEAFF.

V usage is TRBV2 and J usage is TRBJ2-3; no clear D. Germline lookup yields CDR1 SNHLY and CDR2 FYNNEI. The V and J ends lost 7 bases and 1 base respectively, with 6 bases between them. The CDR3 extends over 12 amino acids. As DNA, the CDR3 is TGTGCCAGCATTTCTCGCACAGATACGCAGTATTTT. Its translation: CASISRTDTQYF.

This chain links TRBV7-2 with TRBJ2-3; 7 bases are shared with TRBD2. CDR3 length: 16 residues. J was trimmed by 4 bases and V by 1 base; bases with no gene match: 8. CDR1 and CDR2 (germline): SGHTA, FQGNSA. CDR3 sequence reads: CASSLVGGGGADTQYF. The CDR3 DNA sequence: TGTGCCAGCAGCTTAGTTGGCGGGGGAGGAGCAGATACGCAGTATTTT. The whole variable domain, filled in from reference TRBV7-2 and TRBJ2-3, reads GAGVSQSPSNKVTEKGKDVELRCDPISGHTALYWYRQSLGQGLEFLIYFQGNSAPDKSGLPSDRFSAERTGGSVSTLTIQRTQQEDSAVYLCASSLVGGGGADTQYFGPGTRLTVL.

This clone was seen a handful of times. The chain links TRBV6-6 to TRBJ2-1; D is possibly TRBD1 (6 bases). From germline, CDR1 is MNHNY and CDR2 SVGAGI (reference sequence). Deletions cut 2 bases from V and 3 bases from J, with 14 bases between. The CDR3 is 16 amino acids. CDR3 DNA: TGTGCCAGCAGTTACCTCTGGGACACTAGCTACAATGAGCAGTTCTTC. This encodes CASSYLWDTSYNEQFF.